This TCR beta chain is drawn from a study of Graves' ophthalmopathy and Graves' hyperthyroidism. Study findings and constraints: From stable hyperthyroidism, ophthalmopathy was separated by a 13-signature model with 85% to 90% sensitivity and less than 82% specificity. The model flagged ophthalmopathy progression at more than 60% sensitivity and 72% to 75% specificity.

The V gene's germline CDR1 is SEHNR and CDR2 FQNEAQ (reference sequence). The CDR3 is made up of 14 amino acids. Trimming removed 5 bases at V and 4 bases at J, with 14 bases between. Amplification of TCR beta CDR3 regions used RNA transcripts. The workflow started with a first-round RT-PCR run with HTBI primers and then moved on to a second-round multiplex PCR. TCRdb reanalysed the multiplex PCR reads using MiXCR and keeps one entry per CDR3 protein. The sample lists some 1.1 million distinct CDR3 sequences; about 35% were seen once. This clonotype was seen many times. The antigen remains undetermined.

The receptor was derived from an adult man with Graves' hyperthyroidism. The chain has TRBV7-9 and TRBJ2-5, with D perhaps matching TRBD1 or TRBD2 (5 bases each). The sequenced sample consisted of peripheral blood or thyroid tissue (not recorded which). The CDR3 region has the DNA TGTGCCAGCAGCCCCAGGGTAGCGATAGAGACCCAGTACTTC. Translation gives CASSPRVAIETQYF. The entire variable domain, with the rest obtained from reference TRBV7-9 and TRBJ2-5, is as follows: DTGVSQNPRHKITKRGQNVTFRCDPISEHNRLYWYRQTLGQGPEFLTYFQNEAQLEKSRLLSDRFSAERPKGSFSTLEIQRTEQGDSAMYLCASSPRVAIETQYFGPGTRLLVL.